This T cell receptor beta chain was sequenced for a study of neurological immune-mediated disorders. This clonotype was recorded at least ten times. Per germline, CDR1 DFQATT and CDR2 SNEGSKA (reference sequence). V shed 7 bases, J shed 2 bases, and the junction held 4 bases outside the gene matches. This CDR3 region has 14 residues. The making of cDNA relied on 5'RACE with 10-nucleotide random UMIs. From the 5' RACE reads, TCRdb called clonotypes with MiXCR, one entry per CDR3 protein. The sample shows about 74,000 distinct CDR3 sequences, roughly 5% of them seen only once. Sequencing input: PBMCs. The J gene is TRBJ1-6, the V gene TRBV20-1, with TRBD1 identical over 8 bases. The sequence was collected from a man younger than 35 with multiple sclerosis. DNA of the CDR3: TGCAGTGGAGGGACAGGCGCCTATAATTCACCCCTCCACTTT. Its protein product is CSGGTGAYNSPLHF.